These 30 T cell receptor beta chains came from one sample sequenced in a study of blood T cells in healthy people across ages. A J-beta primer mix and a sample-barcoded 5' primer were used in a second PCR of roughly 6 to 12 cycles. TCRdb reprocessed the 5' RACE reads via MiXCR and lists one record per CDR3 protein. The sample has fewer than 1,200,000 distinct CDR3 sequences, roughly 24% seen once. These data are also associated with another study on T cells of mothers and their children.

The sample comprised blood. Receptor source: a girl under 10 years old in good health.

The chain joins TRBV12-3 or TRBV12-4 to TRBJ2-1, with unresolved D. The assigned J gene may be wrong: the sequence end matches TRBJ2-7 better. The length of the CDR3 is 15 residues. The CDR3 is CASSMGPPPSYEQYF. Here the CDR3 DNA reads TGTGCCAGCAGCATGGGCCCTCCTCCCTCCTACGAGCAGTACTTC.

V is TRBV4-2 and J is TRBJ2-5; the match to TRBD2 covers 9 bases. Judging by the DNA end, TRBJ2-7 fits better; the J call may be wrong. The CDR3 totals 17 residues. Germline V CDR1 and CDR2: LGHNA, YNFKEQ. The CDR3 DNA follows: TGTGCCAGCAGCCATCCCTATGGACTAGCGAGCTCCTACGAGCAGTACTTC. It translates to CASSHPYGLASSYEQYF.

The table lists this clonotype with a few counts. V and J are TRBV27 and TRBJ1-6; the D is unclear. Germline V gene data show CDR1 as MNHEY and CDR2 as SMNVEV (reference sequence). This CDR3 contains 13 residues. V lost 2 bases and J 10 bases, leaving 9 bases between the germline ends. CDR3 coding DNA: TGTGCCAGCAGTTTAATCGGGGAATCACCCCTCCACTTT. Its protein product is CASSLIGESPLHF.

The CDR3 nucleotides are TGTGCCAGCAGCCCGCCCCGGACAGGCCAGGCAGAGACCCAGTACTTC. Its translation is CASSPPRTGQAETQYF. The chain combines TRBV7-9 with TRBJ2-5; 7 nucleotides line up with TRBD1. V lost 5 bases, J lost 4 bases, and 13 bases stayed unmatched. The germline V gene encodes CDR1 SEHNR and CDR2 FQNEAQ (reference sequence). This CDR3 has 16 amino acids. Combining the CDR3 with reference TRBV7-9 and TRBJ2-5 gives the whole variable domain DTGVSQNPRHKITKRGQNVTFRCDPISEHNRLYWYRQTLGQGPEFLTYFQNEAQLEKSRLLSDRFSAERPKGSFSTLEIQRTEQGDSAMYLCASSPPRTGQAETQYFGPGTRLLVL.

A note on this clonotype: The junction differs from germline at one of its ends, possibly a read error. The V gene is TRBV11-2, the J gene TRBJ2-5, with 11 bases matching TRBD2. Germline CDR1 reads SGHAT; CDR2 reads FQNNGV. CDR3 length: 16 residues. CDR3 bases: TGTGCCAGCAGCTTAGGGACTAGCGGGCCTCTCTACGAGCAGCACTTC. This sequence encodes CASSLGTSGPLYEQHF. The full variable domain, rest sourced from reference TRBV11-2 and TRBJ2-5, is EAGVAQSPRYKIIEKRQSVAFWCNPISGHATLYWYQQILGQGPKLLIQFQNNGVVDDSQLPKDRFSAERLKGVDSTLKIQPAKLEDSAVYLCASSLGTSGPLYEQHFGPGTRLLVL.

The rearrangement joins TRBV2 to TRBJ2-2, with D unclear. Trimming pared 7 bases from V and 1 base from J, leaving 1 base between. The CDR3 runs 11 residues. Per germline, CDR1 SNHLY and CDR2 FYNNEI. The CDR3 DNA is TGTGCCAGCAAGAACACCGGGGAGCTGTTTTTT. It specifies CASKNTGELFF.

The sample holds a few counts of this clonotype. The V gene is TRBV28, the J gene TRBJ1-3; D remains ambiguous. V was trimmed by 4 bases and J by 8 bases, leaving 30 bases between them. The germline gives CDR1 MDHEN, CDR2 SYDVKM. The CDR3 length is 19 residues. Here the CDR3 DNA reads TGTGCCAGCAGTTCGGTCACCCGGGCCCAGAGCATGCTAAGAGACACCATATATTTT. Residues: CASSSVTRAQSMLRDTIYF. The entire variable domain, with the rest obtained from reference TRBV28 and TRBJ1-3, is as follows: DVKVTQSSRYLVKRTGEKVFLECVQDMDHENMFWYRQDPGLGLRLIYFSYDVKMKEKGDIPEGYSVSREKKERFSLILESASTNQTSMYLCASSSVTRAQSMLRDTIYFGEGSWLTVV.

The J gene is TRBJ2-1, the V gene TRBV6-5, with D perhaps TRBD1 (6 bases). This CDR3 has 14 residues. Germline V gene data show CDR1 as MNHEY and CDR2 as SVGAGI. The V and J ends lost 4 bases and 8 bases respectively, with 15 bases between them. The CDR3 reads CASSSNRVMYEQFF. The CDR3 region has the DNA TGTGCCAGCAGTTCGAACAGGGTGATGTATGAGCAGTTCTTC.

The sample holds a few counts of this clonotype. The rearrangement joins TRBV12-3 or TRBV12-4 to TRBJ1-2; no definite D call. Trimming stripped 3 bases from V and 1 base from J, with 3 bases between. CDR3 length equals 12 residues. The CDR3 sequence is CASSFINYGYTF. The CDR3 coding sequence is TGTGCCAGCAGTTTTATTAACTATGGCTACACCTTC.

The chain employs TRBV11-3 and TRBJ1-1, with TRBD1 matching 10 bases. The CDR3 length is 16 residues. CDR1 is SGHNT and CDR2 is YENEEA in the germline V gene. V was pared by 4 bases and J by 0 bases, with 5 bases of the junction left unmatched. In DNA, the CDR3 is TGTGCCAGCAGCTCCGGACAGGGGGACTTGAACACTGAAGCTTTCTTT. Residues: CASSSGQGDLNTEAFF.

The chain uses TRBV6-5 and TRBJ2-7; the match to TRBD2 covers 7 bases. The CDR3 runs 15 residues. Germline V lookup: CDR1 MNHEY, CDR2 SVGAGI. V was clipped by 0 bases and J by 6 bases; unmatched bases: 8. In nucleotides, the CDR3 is TGTGCCAGCAGTTACTCAGGACTAGGGCGGAGCGAGCAGTACTTC. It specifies CASSYSGLGRSEQYF.

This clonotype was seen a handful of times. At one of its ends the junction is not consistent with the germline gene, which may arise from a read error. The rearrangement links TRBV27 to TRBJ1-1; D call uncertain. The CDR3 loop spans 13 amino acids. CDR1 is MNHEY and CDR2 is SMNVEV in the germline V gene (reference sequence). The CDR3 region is CASSLSANTEAFF. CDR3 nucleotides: TGCGCCAGCAGCTTATCTGCGAACACTGAAGCTTTCTTT.

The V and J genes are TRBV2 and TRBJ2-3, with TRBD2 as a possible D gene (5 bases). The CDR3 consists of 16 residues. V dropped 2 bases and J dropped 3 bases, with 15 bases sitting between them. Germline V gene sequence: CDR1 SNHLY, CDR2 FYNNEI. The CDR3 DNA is TGTGCCAGCAGTGAATCCAGCGGTTATAGTACAGATACGCAGTATTTT. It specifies CASSESSGYSTDTQYF.

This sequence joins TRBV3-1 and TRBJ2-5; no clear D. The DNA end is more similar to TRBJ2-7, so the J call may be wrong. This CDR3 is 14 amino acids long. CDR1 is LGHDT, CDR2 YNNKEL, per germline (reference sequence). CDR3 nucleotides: TGTGCCAGCAGCCAAGATGCTGCGCCCTACGAGCAGTACTTC. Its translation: CASSQDAAPYEQYF.

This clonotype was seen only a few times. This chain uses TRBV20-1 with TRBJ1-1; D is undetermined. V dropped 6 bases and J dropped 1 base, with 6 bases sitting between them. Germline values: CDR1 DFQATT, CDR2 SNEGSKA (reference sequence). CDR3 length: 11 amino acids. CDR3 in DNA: TGCAGTGCCGCGGGGAACACTGAAGCTTTCTTT. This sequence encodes CSAAGNTEAFF.

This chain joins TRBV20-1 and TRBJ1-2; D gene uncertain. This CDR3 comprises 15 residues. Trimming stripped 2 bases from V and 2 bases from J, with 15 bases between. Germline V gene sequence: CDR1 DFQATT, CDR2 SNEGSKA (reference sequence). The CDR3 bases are TGCAGTGCTAGACCCTTAGTCCAGGCCAACTATGGCTACACCTTC. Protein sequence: CSARPLVQANYGYTF.

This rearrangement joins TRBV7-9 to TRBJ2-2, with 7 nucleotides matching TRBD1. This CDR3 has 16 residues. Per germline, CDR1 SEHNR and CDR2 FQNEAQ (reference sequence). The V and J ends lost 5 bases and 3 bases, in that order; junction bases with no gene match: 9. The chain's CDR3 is CASSARQGSDTGELFF. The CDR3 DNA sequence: TGTGCCAGCAGCGCGCGACAGGGCTCGGACACCGGGGAGCTGTTTTTT.

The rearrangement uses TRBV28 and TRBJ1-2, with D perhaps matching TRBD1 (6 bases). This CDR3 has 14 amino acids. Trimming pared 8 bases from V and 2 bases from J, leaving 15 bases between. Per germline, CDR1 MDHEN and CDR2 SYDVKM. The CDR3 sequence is CASLSTGINYGYTF. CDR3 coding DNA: TGTGCCAGCTTATCAACAGGGATAAACTATGGCTACACCTTC.

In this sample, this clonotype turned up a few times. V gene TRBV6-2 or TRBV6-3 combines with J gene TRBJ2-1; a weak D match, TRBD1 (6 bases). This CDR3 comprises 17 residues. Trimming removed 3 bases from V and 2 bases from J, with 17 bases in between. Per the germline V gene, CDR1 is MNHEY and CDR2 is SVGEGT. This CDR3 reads CASSYTMRGNTYNEQFF. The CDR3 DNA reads TGTGCCAGCAGTTATACCATGAGGGGGAATACCTACAATGAGCAGTTCTTC.

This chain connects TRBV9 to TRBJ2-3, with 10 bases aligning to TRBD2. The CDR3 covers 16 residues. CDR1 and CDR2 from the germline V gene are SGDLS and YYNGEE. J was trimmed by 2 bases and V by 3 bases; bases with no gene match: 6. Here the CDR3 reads CASSARLAGATDTQYF. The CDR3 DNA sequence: TGTGCCAGCAGCGCCCGTCTAGCGGGAGCCACAGATACGCAGTATTTT.

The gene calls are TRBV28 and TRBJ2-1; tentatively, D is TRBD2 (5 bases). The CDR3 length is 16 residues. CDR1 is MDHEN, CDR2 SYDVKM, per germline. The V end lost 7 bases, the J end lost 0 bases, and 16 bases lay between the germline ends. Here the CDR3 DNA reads TGTGCCAGCATCGAGGGCGGCGCGAGCTCCTACAATGAGCAGTTCTTC. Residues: CASIEGGASSYNEQFF.

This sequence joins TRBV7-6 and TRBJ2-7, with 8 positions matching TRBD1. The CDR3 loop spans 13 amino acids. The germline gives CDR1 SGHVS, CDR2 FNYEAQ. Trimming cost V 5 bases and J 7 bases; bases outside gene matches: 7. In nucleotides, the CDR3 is TGTGCCAGCAGCGCAGGGGGCTCTAATGAGCAGTACTTC. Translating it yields CASSAGGSNEQYF.

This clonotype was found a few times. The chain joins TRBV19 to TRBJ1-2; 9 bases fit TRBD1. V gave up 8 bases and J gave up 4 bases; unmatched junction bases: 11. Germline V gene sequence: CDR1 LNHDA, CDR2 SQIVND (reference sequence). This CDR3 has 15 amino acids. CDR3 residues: CASRPTGQGIYGYTF. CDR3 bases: TGTGCCAGTCGCCCCACGGGACAGGGCATCTATGGCTACACCTTC. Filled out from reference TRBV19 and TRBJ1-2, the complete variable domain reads DGGITQSPKYLFRKEGQNVTLSCEQNLNHDAMYWYRQDPGQGLRLIYYSQIVNDFQKGDIAEGYSVSREKKESFPLTVTSAQKNPTAFYLCASRPTGQGIYGYTFGSGTRLTVV.

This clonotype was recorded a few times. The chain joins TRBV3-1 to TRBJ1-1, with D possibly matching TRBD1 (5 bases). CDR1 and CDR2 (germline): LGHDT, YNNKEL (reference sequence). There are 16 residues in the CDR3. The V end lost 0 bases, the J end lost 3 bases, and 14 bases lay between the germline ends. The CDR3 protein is CASSQEGLGADTEAFF. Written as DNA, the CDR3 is TGTGCCAGCAGCCAAGAAGGGTTAGGGGCGGACACTGAAGCTTTCTTT.

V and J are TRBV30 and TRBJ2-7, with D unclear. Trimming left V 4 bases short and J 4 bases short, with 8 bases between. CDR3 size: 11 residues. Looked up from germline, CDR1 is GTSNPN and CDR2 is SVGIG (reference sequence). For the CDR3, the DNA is TGTGCCTGGAATATAGGGTACGAGCAGTACTTC. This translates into CAWNIGYEQYF.

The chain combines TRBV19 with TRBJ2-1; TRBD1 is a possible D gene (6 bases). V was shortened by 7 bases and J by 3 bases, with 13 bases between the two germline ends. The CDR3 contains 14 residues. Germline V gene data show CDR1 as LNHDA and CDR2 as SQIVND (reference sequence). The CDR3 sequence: CASTRTGYYNEQFF. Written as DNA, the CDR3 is TGTGCCAGTACCAGAACAGGGTACTACAATGAGCAGTTCTTC.

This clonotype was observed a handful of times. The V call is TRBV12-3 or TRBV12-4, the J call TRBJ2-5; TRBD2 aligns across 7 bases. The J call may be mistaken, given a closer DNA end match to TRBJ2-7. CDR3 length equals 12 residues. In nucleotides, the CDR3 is TGTGCCAGTGCGGGGGACTTTTACGAGCAGTACTTC. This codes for CASAGDFYEQYF.

This CDR3 reads CASSLESWSNEKLFF. The CDR3 DNA sequence: TGCGCCAGCAGCCTGGAAAGTTGGAGCAATGAAAAACTGTTTTTT. The V gene is TRBV5-1, the J gene TRBJ1-4; D remains unclear. Germline V gene data show CDR1 as SGHRS and CDR2 as YFSETQ. The CDR3 loop spans 15 amino acids. V was pared by 4 bases and J by 5 bases, with 15 bases between.

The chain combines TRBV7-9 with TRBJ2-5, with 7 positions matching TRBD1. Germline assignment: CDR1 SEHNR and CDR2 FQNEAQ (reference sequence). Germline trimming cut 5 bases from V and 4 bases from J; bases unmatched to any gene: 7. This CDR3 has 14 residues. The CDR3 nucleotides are TGTGCCAGCAGCGTAGAGGGGGCAGGAGAGACCCAGTACTTC. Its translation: CASSVEGAGETQYF.

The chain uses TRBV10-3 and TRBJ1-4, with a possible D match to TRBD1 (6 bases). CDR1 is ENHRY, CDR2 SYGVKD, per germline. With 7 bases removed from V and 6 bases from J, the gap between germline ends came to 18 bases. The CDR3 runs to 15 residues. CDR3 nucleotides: TGTGCCATCATCAATTTCGGGGGGCTAGATGAAAAACTGTTTTTT. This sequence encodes CAIINFGGLDEKLFF.